A single sample gave rise to the 16 T cell receptor beta chains below, sequenced in a study of patients and donors after allogeneic stem cell transplantation. Each CDR3 protein is one row after TCRdb ran MiXCR on the RT-PCR reads. The table has just under 20,000 distinct CDR3 sequences, approximately 4.4% seen once. The sample taken for sequencing was blood, either unsorted or a sorted T cell fraction (not recorded which). These receptors were collected from a human donor who was either an allogeneic HSCT recipient or a stem cell or donor lymphocyte infusion donor (not recorded which). It is not recorded whose cells these are; they may come from a transplant donor.

This clonotype was seen many times. The J gene is TRBJ2-5, the V gene TRBV3-1; D is perhaps TRBD2 (6 bases). The CDR3 length is 14 residues. The V gene's germline CDR1 is LGHDT and CDR2 YNNKEL (reference sequence). V shed 2 bases and J shed 5 bases, with 12 bases lying between them. The CDR3 nucleotides are TGTGCCAGCAGCCAAACTAGCAACCGGGAGACCCAGTACTTC. Translation: CASSQTSNRETQYF.

This clonotype was seen more than once but under ten times. This rearrangement joins TRBV18 to TRBJ1-1; no clear D gene. Trimming took 3 bases from V and 1 from J, leaving 12 bases between them. Germline CDR1 KGHSH, CDR2 LQKENI. The CDR3 length is 15 residues. The CDR3 loop reads CASSPGFSGNTEAFF. The CDR3 DNA reads TGTGCCAGCTCACCCGGGTTCAGTGGGAACACTGAAGCTTTCTTT.

This clonotype has a handful of counts. The rearrangement joins TRBV5-8 to TRBJ1-2, with 10 bases matching TRBD1. The junction had 3 bases not matched to a gene; V was cut back by 0 bases and J by 7 bases. CDR3 length: 14 residues. From germline, CDR1 is SGHTS and CDR2 YDEGEE. This CDR3 is CASSLAGTGVGYTF. CDR3 nucleotides: TGTGCCAGCAGCTTGGCCGGGACAGGGGTTGGCTACACCTTC.

This clonotype came up a few times. The rearrangement uses TRBV11-1 and TRBJ1-1; 7 bases map to TRBD1. With 2 bases clipped from V and 1 base from J, the junction kept 13 bases outside the gene matches. Germline V gives CDR1 SGHAT, CDR2 FQDESV (reference sequence). CDR3 length: 18 amino acids. The CDR3 DNA is TGTGCCAGCAGCTTAAGGGGGAGTTGGGGACAGCAGAACACTGAAGCTTTCTTT. Protein product: CASSLRGSWGQQNTEAFF.

This clonotype was picked up many times. V usage is TRBV6-1 and J usage is TRBJ1-1, with 9 bases aligning to TRBD1. With 10 bases clipped from V and 0 bases from J, the junction kept 12 bases outside the gene matches. Germline loops: CDR1 MNHNS, CDR2 SASEGT. This CDR3 contains 16 residues. The CDR3 DNA follows: TGTGCCACCCGTCCCGGGACAGGGAGAATGAACACTGAAGCTTTCTTT. Residues: CATRPGTGRMNTEAFF.

This clonotype was found a few times. The genes are TRBV20-1 and TRBJ1-1; possible D gene TRBD1, 5 bases. Germline CDR1 DFQATT, CDR2 SNEGSKA (reference sequence). This CDR3 has 13 amino acids. Trimming removed 7 bases from V and 6 bases from J, with 18 bases in between. The CDR3 reads CSVRHWGDSEAFF. The CDR3, as DNA: TGCAGTGTACGACACTGGGGGGACTCTGAAGCTTTCTTT.

This clonotype was counted ten times or more. The chain uses TRBV4-2 and TRBJ2-7; TRBD2 aligns across 7 bases. The CDR3 contains 14 residues. With V trimmed by 1 base and J by 2 bases, 2 bases remained unmatched. Per germline, CDR1 LGHNA and CDR2 YNFKEQ. The CDR3 DNA reads TGTGCCAGCAGCCAAGGGGGAGGGACCTACGAGCAGTACTTC. Residues: CASSQGGGTYEQYF.

CDR3 DNA sequence: TGTGCCAGCAGCGTAGGTCAGGGGGCGGCCGGGGAGCTGTTTTTT. It yields the protein CASSVGQGAAGELFF. This chain joins TRBV9 and TRBJ2-2; TRBD1 matches at 8 bases. The V and J ends lost 0 bases and 6 bases, in that order; junction bases with no gene match: 4. From germline, CDR1 is SGDLS and CDR2 YYNGEE. This CDR3 has 15 residues.

The chain links TRBV18 to TRBJ2-7, with D possibly matching TRBD1 (6 bases). Trimming took 5 bases from V and 4 from J, leaving 9 bases between them. Per the germline V gene, CDR1 is KGHSH and CDR2 is LQKENI. The CDR3 runs to 12 residues. DNA of the CDR3: TGTGCCAGCTCATCTACAGGGTACGAGCAGTACTTC. Its protein product is CASSSTGYEQYF.

This clonotype was seen many times. This chain uses TRBV7-9 with TRBJ2-7; 8 positions agree with TRBD2. The V segment lost 7 bases and the J segment 2 bases; nucleotides outside the gene matches: 7. CDR1 SEHNR and CDR2 FQNEAQ come from the germline V gene (reference sequence). The CDR3 has 14 amino acids. CDR3 coding DNA: TGTGCCAGCACCGATCCCGGGGGGGCCTACGAGCAGTACTTC. This gives the protein CASTDPGGAYEQYF.

This clonotype occurred many times. The chain carries TRBV7-3 and TRBJ1-2; D perhaps matches TRBD1 (5 bases). CDR1 is SGHTA, CDR2 FQGTGA, per germline. CDR3 length equals 15 residues. Trimming stripped 2 bases from V and 6 bases from J, with 16 bases between. This CDR3 reads CASSLAQGGIDGYTF. The CDR3 DNA follows: TGTGCCAGCAGCTTAGCCCAGGGAGGTATCGATGGCTACACCTTC. Full variable domain (outside the CDR3, taken from reference TRBV7-3 and TRBJ1-2): GAGVSQTPSNKVTEKGKYVELRCDPISGHTALYWYRQSLGQGPEFLIYFQGTGAADDSGLPNDRFFAVRPEGSVSTLKIQRTERGDSAVYLCASSLAQGGIDGYTFGSGTRLTVV.

This clonotype was counted ten times or more. This chain links TRBV5-1 with TRBJ2-1; no firm D call. Germline V gene data show CDR1 as SGHRS and CDR2 as YFSETQ. V gave up 5 bases and J gave up 1 base, with 7 bases separating them. The CDR3 consists of 13 residues. CDR3 residues: CASRRDSYNEQFF. CDR3 nucleotides: TGCGCCAGCAGGCGCGATTCCTACAATGAGCAGTTCTTC.

This clonotype was detected many times. DNA of the CDR3: TGTGCCACCAGGGGCGACAGGAGCTCCTACGAGCAGTACTTC. Translated: CATRGDRSSYEQYF. The chain carries TRBV2 and TRBJ2-7; D is possibly TRBD1 (6 bases). Germline-derived CDR1 and CDR2 are SNHLY and FYNNEI. The germline V and J ends were trimmed by 10 bases and 0 bases, with 16 bases remaining between them. There are 14 residues in the CDR3.

This clonotype was seen many times. The rearrangement uses TRBV12-3 or TRBV12-4 and TRBJ2-1; TRBD1 aligns across 7 bases. Trimming took 4 bases from V and 9 from J; bases not matched to a gene: 6. There are 13 residues in the CDR3. As DNA, the CDR3 is TGTGCCAGCAGTTATACAGGGGATGGTGAGCAGTTCTTC. The encoded protein is CASSYTGDGEQFF.

The rearrangement uses TRBV11-2 and TRBJ1-6, with D perhaps matching TRBD1 (5 bases). V shed 5 bases and J shed 7 bases, with 9 bases lying between them. There are 13 residues in the CDR3. Germline lookup yields CDR1 SGHAT and CDR2 FQNNGV. CDR3 sequence: CASSRDANSPLHF. CDR3 in DNA: TGTGCCAGCAGCCGGGACGCCAATTCACCCCTCCACTTT. The full variable domain, its missing parts supplied by reference TRBV11-2 and TRBJ1-6, is EAGVAQSPRYKIIEKRQSVAFWCNPISGHATLYWYQQILGQGPKLLIQFQNNGVVDDSQLPKDRFSAERLKGVDSTLKIQPAKLEDSAVYLCASSRDANSPLHFGNGTRLTVT.

This clonotype occurred many times. The chain recombines TRBV7-9 with TRBJ1-6; unclear D gene. The germline V and J ends were trimmed by 1 base and 7 bases, with 11 bases remaining between them. CDR1 and CDR2 (germline): SEHNR, FQNEAQ (reference sequence). CDR3 length equals 15 residues. DNA of the CDR3: TGTGCCAGCAGCTTAGGAGCCGGGAGAAATTCACCCCTCCACTTT. Encoded protein: CASSLGAGRNSPLHF.